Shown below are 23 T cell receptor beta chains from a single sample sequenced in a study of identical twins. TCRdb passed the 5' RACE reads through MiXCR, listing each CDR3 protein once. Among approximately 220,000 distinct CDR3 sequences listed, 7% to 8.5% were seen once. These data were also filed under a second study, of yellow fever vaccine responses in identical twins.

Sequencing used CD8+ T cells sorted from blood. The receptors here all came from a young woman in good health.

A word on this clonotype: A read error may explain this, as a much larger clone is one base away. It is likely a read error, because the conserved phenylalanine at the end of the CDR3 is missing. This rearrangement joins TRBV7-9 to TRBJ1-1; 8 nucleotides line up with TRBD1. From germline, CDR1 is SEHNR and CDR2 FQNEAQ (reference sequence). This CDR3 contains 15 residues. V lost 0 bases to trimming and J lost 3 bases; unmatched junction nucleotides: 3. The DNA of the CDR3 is TGTGCCAGCAGCTTAGCGCAGGGGGCGGACACTGAAGCTTTCTTA. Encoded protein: CASSLAQGADTEAFL.

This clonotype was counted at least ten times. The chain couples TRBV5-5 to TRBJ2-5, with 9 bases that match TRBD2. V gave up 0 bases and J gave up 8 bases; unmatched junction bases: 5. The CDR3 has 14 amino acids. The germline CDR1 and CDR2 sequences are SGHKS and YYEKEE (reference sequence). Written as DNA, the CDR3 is TGTGCCAGCAGCTTGGAGTTAGCGGGAGATACCCAGTACTTC. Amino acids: CASSLELAGDTQYF. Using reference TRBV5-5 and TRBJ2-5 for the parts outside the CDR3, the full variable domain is DAGVTQSPTHLIKTRGQQVTLRCSPISGHKSVSWYQQVLGQGPQFIFQYYEKEERGRGNFPDRFSARQFPNYSSELNVNALLLGDSALYLCASSLELAGDTQYFGPGTRLLVL.

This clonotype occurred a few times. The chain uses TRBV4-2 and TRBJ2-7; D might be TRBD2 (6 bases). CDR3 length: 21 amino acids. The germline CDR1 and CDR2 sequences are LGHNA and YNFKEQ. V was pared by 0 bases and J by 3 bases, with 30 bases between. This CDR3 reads CASSQDGPSETRTYPDYEQYV. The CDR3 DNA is TGTGCCAGCAGCCAAGATGGTCCTAGCGAGACCCGTACTTACCCCGACTACGAGCAGTACGTC.

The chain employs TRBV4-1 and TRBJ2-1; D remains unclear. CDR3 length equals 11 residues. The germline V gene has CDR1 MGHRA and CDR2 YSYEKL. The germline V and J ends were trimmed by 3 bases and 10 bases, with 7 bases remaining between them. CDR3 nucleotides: TGCGCCAGCAGCCACCTCAGAGAGCAGTTCTTC. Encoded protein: CASSHLREQFF.

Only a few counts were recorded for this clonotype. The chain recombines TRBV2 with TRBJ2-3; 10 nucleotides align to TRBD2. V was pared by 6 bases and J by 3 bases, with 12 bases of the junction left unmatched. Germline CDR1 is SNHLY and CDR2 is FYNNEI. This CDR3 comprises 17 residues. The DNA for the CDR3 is TGTGCCAGCAGAGTGGGGGCTAGCGGGAGAGGAACAGATACGCAGTATTTT. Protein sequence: CASRVGASGRGTDTQYF.

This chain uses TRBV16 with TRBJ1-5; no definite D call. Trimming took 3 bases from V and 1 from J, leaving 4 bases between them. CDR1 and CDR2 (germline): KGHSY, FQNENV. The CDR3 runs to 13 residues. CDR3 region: CASSHGSNQPQHF. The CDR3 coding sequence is TGTGCCAGCAGCCACGGCAGCAATCAGCCCCAGCATTTT. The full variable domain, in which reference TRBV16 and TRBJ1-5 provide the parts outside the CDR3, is GEEVAQTPKHLVRGEGQKAKLYCAPIKGHSYVFWYQQVLKNEFKFLISFQNENVFDETGMPKERFSAKCLPNSPCSLEIQATKLEDSAVYFCASSHGSNQPQHFGDGTRLSIL.

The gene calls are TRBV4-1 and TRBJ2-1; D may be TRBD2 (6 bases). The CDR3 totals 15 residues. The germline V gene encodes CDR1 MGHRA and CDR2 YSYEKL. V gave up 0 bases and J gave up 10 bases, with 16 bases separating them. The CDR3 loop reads CASSQDRTSIREQFF. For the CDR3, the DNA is TGCGCCAGCAGCCAAGATAGAACTAGCATTAGGGAGCAGTTCTTC.

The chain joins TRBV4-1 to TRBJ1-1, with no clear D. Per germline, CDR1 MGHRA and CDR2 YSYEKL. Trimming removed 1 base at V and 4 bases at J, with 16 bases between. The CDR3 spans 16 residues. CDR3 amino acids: CASSQVLSRRRTEAFF. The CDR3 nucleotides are TGCGCCAGCAGCCAAGTCCTATCCAGAAGGCGCACTGAAGCTTTCTTT.

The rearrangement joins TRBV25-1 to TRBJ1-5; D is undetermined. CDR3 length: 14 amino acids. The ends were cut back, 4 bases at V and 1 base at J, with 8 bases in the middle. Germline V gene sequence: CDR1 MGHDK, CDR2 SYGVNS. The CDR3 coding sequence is TGTGCCAGCAGTGTGCCTGGGAGCAATCAGCCCCAGCATTTT. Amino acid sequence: CASSVPGSNQPQHF.

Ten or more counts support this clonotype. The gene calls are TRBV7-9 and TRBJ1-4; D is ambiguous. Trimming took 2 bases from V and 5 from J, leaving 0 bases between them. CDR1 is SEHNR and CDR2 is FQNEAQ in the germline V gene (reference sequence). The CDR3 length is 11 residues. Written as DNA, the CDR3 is TGTGCCAGCAGCTTAAATGAAAAACTGTTTTTT. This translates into CASSLNEKLFF.

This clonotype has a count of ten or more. CDR3 nucleotides: TGTGCCAGCAGCCCGTTAGCGGGAACTTCAGGGACCCAGTACTTC. Protein: CASSPLAGTSGTQYF. This chain links TRBV7-9 with TRBJ2-5; 8 bases fit TRBD2. This CDR3 spans 15 amino acids. J gave up 7 bases and V 5 bases, and 12 bases lay outside the gene matches. Per germline, CDR1 SEHNR and CDR2 FQNEAQ (reference sequence).

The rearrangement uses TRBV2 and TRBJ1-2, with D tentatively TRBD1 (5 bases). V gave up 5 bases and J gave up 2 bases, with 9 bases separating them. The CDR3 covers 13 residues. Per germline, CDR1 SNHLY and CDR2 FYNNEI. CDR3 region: CASSWGRNYGYTF. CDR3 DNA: TGTGCCAGCAGTTGGGGACGGAACTATGGCTACACCTTC. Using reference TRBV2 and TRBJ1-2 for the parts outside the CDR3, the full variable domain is EPEVTQTPSHQVTQMGQEVILRCVPISNHLYFYWYRQILGQKVEFLVSFYNNEISEKSEIFDDQFSVERPDGSNFTLKIRSTKLEDSAMYFCASSWGRNYGYTFGSGTRLTVV.

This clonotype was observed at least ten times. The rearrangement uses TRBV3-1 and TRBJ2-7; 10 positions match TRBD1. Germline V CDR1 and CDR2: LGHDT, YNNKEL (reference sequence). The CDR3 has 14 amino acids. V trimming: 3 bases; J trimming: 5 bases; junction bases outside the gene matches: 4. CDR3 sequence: CASSQGQGRNEQYF. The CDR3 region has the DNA TGTGCCAGCAGCCAGGGACAGGGGAGGAACGAGCAGTACTTC.

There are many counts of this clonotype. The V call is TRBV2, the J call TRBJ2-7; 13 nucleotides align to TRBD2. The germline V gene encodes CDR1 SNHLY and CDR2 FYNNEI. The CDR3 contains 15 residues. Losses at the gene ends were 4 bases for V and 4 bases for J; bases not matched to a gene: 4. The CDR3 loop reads CASSGRTSGSYEQYF. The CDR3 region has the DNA TGTGCCAGCAGTGGCCGGACTAGCGGGAGTTACGAGCAGTACTTC. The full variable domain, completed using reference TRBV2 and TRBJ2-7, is EPEVTQTPSHQVTQMGQEVILRCVPISNHLYFYWYRQILGQKVEFLVSFYNNEISEKSEIFDDQFSVERPDGSNFTLKIRSTKLEDSAMYFCASSGRTSGSYEQYFGPGTRLTVT.

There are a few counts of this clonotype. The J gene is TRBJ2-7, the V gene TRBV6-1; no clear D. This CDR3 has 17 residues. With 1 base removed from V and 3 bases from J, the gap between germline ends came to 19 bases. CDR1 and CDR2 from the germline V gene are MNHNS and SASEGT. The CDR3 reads CASSEDPSGFGDYEQYF. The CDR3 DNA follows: TGTGCCAGCAGTGAAGACCCATCTGGATTTGGGGACTACGAGCAGTACTTC.

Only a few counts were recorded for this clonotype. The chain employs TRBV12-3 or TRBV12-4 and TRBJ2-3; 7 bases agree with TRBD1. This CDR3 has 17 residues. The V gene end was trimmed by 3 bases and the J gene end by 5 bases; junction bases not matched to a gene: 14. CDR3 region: CASSFMGDRDHRDTQYF. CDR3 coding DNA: TGTGCCAGCAGTTTTATGGGAGACAGGGATCATCGAGATACGCAGTATTTT.

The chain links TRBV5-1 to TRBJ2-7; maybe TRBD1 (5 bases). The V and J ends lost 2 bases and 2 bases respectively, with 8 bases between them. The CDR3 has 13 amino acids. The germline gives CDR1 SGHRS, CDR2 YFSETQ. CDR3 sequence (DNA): TGCGCCAGCAGCTTTGAGGACACCTACGAGCAGTACTTC. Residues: CASSFEDTYEQYF.

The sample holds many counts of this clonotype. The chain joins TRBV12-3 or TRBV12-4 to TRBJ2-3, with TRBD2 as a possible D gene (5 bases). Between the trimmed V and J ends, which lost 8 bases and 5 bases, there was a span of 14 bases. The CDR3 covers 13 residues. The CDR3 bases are TGTGCCAGCGGTACCCCCCGGGGAGATACGCAGTATTTT. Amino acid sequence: CASGTPRGDTQYF.

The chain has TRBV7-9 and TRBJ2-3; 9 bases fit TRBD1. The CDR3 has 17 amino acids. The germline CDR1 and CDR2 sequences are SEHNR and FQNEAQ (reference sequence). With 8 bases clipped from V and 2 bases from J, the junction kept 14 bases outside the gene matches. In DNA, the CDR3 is TGTGCCAGCGCCACTATACGGGACAGGGCCGACACAGATACGCAGTATTTT. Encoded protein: CASATIRDRADTDTQYF.

The CDR3 sequence is CAISDQDRGQINGYTF. CDR3 DNA: TGTGCCATCAGTGATCAGGACAGGGGGCAAATCAATGGCTACACCTTC. The gene calls are TRBV10-3 and TRBJ1-2, with TRBD1 matching 11 bases. The CDR3 covers 16 residues. Germline loops: CDR1 ENHRY, CDR2 SYGVKD. V gave up 3 bases and J gave up 6 bases; unmatched junction bases: 9.

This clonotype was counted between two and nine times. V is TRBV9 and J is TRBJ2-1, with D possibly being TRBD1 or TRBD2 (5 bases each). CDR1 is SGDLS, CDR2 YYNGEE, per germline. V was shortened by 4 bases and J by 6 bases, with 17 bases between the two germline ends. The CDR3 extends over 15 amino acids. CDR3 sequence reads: CASSSRVRDANEQFF. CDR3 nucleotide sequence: TGTGCCAGCAGCTCACGGGTCCGGGACGCCAATGAGCAGTTCTTC.

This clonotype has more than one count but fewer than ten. The CDR3, as DNA: TGTGCCAGCAGCTTAGGGTCTCGGTCGAACACCGGGGAGCTGTTTTTT. Its translation is CASSLGSRSNTGELFF. The gene calls are TRBV7-2 and TRBJ2-2; D gene unclear. With 1 base removed from V and 0 bases from J, the gap between germline ends came to 9 bases. Germline CDR1 is SGHTA and CDR2 is FQGNSA. CDR3 length equals 16 residues. The variable domain in full, completed from reference TRBV7-2 and TRBJ2-2, reads GAGVSQSPSNKVTEKGKDVELRCDPISGHTALYWYRQSLGQGLEFLIYFQGNSAPDKSGLPSDRFSAERTGGSVSTLTIQRTQQEDSAVYLCASSLGSRSNTGELFFGEGSRLTVL.

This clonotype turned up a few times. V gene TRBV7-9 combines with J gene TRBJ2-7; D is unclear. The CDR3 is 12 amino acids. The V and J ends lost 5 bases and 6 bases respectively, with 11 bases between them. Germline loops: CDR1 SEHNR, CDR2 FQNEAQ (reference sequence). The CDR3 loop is CASSPRAAEQYF. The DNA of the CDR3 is TGTGCCAGCAGCCCCCGGGCAGCCGAGCAGTACTTC.